Below, 3 T cell receptor beta chains from the same sample are listed, as sequenced in a study of blood T cell repertoires in COVID-19. The method was immunoSEQ multiplex PCR; TCRdb's version includes in-frame clones alone and lacks a portion of them. The sample lists 240,000 or so clones, roughly 80% occurring once. Sequenced input: peripheral blood. These receptors were obtained from a woman between 18 and 30 years old with acute or convalescent COVID-19.

This sequence joins TRBV5-8 and TRBJ1-2; possibly TRBD1 for D (5 bases). The CDR3 spans 14 residues. Per germline, CDR1 SGHTS and CDR2 YDEGEE. Trimming left V 0 bases short and J 4 bases short, with 10 bases between. The CDR3 region has the DNA TGTGCCAGCAGCTTGGGCGGGGGAATCTATGGCTACACCTTC. This sequence encodes CASSLGGGIYGYTF.

V is TRBV9 and J is TRBJ2-1, with D possibly being TRBD2 (5 bases). Looked up from germline, CDR1 is SGDLS and CDR2 is YYNGEE. CDR3 length equals 14 residues. Trimming shortened V by 2 bases and J by 7 bases, and 13 bases separated the two germline ends. Here the CDR3 DNA reads TGTGCCAGCAGCGTCCCGATGTCGGGGAATGAGCAGTTCTTC. Translating gives CASSVPMSGNEQFF.

This chain connects TRBV5-1 to TRBJ2-4; D gene ambiguous. The ends were cut back, 2 bases at V and 2 bases at J, with 8 bases in the middle. Per the germline V gene, CDR1 is SGHRS and CDR2 is YFSETQ. The CDR3 length is 14 residues. CDR3: CASSFSPSKNIQYF. The CDR3 bases are TGCGCCAGCAGCTTCAGTCCCTCCAAAAACATTCAGTACTTC.